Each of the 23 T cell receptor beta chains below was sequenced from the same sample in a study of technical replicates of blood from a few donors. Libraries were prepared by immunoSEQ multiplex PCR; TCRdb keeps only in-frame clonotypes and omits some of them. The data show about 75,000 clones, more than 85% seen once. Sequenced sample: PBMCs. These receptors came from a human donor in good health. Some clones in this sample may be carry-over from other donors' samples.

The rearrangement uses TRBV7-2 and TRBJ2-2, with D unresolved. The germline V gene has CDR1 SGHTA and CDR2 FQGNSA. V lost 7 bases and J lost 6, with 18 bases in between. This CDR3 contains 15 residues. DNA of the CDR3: TGTGCCAGCACGTCCCAGGTCGGTTTGGCCGGGGAGCTGTTTTTT. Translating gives CASTSQVGLAGELFF.

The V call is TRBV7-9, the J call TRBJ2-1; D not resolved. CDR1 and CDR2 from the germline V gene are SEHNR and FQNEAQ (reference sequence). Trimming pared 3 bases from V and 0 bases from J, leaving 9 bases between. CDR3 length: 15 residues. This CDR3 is CASSFIQSSYNEQFF. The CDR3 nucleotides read TGTGCCAGCAGCTTTATACAAAGCTCCTACAATGAGCAGTTCTTC.

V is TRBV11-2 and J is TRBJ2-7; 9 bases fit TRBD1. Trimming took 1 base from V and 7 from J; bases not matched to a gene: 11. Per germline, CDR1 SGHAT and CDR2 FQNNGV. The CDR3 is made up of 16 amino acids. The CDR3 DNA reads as TGTGCCAGCAGCTTAGGAAGGGGGACAGGGCAGAGGGAGCAGTACTTC. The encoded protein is CASSLGRGTGQREQYF.

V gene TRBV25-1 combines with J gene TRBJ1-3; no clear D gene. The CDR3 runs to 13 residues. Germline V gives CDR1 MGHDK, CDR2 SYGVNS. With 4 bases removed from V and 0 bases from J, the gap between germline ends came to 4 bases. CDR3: CASSAGSGNTIYF. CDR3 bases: TGTGCCAGCAGTGCCGGCTCTGGAAACACCATATATTTT. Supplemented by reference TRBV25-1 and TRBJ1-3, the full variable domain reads EADIYQTPRYLVIGTGKKITLECSQTMGHDKMYWYQQDPGMELHLIHYSYGVNSTEKGDLSSESTVSRIRTEHFPLTLESARPSHTSQYLCASSAGSGNTIYFGEGSWLTVV.

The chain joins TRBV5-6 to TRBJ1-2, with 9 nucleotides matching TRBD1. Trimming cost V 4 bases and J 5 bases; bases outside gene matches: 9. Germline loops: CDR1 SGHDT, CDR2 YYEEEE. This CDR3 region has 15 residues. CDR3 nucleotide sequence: TGTGCCAGCAGCCAGGAGGGGACAGGGCGATATGGCTACACCTTC. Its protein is CASSQEGTGRYGYTF.

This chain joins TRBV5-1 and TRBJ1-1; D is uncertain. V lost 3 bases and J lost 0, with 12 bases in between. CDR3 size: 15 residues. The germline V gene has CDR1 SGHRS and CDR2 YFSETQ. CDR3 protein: CASSSGSSMNTEAFF. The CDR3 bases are TGCGCCAGCAGCTCCGGGTCGAGCATGAACACTGAAGCTTTCTTT.

CDR3 loop: CASGTGGNQPQHF. The CDR3 DNA follows: TGTGCCAGTGGGACAGGTGGAAATCAGCCCCAGCATTTT. The chain has TRBV19 and TRBJ1-5; the match to TRBD1 covers 8 bases. Unmatched junction bases numbered 4, after V lost 8 bases and J lost 4 bases. The CDR3 has 13 amino acids. Germline V gene data show CDR1 as LNHDA and CDR2 as SQIVND (reference sequence).

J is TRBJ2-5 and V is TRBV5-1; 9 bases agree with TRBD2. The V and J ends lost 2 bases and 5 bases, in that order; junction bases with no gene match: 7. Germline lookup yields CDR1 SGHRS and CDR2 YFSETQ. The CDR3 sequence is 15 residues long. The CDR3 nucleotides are TGCGCCAGCAGCTTCGGCGGGGGGGGCCGGGAGACCCAGTACTTC. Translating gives CASSFGGGGRETQYF.

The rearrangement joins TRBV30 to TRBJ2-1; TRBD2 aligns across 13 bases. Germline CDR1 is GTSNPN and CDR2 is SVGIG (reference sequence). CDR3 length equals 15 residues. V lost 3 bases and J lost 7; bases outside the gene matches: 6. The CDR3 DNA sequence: TGTGCCTGGAGCCCCGGGACTAGCGGGATGAATGAGCAGTTCTTC. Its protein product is CAWSPGTSGMNEQFF.

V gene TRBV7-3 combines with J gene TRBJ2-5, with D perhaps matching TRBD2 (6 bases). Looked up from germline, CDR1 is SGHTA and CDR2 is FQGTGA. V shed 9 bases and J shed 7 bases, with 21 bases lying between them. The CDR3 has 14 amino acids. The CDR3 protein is CASSTGLTGGTQYF. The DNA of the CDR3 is TGTGCCAGTAGCACGGGACTCACTGGGGGGACCCAGTACTTC.

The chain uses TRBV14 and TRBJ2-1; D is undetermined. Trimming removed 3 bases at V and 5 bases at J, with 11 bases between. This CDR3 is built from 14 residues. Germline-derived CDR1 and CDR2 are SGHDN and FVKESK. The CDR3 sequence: CASSHGGENNEQFF. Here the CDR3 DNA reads TGTGCCAGCAGCCACGGCGGAGAAAACAATGAGCAGTTCTTC.

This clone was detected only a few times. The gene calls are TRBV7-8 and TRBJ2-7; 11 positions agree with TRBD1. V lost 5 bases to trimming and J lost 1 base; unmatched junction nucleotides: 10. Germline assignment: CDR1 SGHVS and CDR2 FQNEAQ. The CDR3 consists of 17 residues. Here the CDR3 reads CASSPPERDRGSYEQYF. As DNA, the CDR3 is TGTGCCAGCAGCCCCCCCGAGAGGGACAGGGGGTCCTACGAGCAGTACTTC.

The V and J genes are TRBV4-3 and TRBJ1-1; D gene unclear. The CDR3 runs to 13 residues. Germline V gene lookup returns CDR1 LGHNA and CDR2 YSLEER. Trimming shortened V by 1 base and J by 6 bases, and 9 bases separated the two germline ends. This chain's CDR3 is CASSQGSRSEAFF. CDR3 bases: TGCGCCAGCAGCCAAGGTTCCAGGTCTGAAGCTTTCTTT.

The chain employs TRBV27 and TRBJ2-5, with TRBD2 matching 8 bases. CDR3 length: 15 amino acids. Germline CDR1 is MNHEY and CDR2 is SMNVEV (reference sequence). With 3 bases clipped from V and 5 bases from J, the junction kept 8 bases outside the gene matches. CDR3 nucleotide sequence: TGTGCCAGCAGTTTTACCGGGACTAGTAGGGAGACCCAGTACTTC. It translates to CASSFTGTSRETQYF.

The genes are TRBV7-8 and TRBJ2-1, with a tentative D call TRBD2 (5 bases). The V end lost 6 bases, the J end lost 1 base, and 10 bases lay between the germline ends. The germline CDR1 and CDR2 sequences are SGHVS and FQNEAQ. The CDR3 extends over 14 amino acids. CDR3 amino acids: CASRRTGSYNEQFF. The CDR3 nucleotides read TGTGCCAGCAGGCGGACGGGATCCTACAATGAGCAGTTCTTC.

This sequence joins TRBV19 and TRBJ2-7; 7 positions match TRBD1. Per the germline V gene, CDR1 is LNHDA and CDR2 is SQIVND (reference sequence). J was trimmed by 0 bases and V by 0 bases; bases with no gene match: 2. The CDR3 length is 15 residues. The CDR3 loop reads CASSIEDRFSYEQYF. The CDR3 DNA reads TGTGCCAGTAGTATAGAGGACAGGTTCTCCTACGAGCAGTACTTC. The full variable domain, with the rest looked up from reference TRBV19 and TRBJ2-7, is DGGITQSPKYLFRKEGQNVTLSCEQNLNHDAMYWYRQDPGQGLRLIYYSQIVNDFQKGDIAEGYSVSREKKESFPLTVTSAQKNPTAFYLCASSIEDRFSYEQYFGPGTRLTVT.

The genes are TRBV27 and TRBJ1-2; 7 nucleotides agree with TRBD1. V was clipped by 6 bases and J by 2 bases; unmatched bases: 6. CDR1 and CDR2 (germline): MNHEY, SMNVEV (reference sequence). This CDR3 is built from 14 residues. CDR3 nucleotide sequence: TGTGCCAGCAGAGGGGGCAGGGGCAACTATGGCTACACCTTC. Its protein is CASRGGRGNYGYTF.

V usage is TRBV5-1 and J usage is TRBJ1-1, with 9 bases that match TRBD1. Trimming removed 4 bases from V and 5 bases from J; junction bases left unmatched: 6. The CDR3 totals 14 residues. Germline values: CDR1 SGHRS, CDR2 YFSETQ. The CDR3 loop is CASSEGQGGTEAFF. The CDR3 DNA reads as TGCGCCAGCAGCGAGGGACAGGGAGGTACTGAAGCTTTCTTT.

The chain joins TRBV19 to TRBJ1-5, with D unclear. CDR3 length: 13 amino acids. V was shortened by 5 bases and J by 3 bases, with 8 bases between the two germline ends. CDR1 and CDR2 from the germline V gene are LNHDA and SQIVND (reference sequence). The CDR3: CASSQSVNQPQHF. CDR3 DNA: TGTGCCAGTAGTCAGTCAGTCAATCAGCCCCAGCATTTT.

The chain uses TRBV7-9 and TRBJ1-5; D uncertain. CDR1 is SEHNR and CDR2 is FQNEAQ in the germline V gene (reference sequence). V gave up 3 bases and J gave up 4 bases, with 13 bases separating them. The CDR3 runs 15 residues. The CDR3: CASSFGSSGNQPQHF. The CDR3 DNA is TGTGCCAGCAGCTTCGGCTCGTCGGGGAATCAGCCCCAGCATTTT.

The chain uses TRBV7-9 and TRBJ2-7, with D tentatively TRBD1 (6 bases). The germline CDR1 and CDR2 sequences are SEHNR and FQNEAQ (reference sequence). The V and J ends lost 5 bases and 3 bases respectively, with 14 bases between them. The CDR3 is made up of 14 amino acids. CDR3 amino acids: CASSGRTANYEQYF. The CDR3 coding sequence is TGTGCCAGCAGCGGCCGGACAGCTAACTACGAGCAGTACTTC.

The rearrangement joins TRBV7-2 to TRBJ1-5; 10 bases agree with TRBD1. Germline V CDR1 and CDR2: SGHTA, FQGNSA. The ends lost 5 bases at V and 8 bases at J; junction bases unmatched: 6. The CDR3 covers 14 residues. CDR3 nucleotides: TGTGCCAGCAGCCTGGGACAGGGGATCAAGCCCCAGCATTTT. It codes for CASSLGQGIKPQHF.

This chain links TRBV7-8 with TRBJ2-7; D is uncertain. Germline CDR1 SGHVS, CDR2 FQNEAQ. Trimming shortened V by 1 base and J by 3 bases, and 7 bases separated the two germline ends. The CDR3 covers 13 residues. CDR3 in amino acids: CASSLVQDYEQYF. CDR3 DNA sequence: TGTGCCAGCAGCTTAGTACAAGACTACGAGCAGTACTTC.